The 18 T cell receptor beta chains presented below share a single source sample, sequenced in a study of T cell responses to AZD1222 COVID-19 vaccine. The method was immunoSEQ multiplex PCR; TCRdb's version includes in-frame clones alone and lacks a portion of them. The sample consists of 180,000 or so clones, nearly 95% of them appearing once. Sequencing used peripheral blood, obtained 28 days after the second AZD1222 dose. Every receptor here comes from an adult who received the AZD1222 COVID-19 vaccine.

The V and J genes are TRBV9 and TRBJ1-2; D remains unclear. The CDR3 has 14 amino acids. CDR1 SGDLS and CDR2 YYNGEE come from the germline V gene. Trimming stripped 4 bases from V and 5 bases from J, with 15 bases between. DNA of the CDR3: TGTGCCAGCAGCCCCGCCTCTCCGGTGTATGGCTACACCTTC. This codes for CASSPASPVYGYTF.

The CDR3 sequence: CASSPVAGVARNEQFF. The CDR3 region has the DNA TGTGCCAGCAGCCCAGTAGCGGGGGTGGCTAGGAATGAGCAGTTCTTC. V usage is TRBV7-2 and J usage is TRBJ2-1, with 9 bases aligning to TRBD2. This CDR3 spans 16 amino acids. From germline, CDR1 is SGHTA and CDR2 FQGNSA. Germline trimming cut 5 bases from V and 7 bases from J; bases unmatched to any gene: 12.

This clone appeared a single time. This chain links TRBV5-6 with TRBJ2-5; TRBD1 agrees at 9 bases. The CDR3 runs to 19 residues. CDR1 is SGHDT, CDR2 YYEEEE, per germline. After removal of 5 bases from V and 5 bases from J, the junction contained 22 bases not matched to a gene. In DNA, the CDR3 is TGTGCCAGCAGGCAAACAGGGGGCGCGGGTCTTGGGGAGCGGGAGACCCAGTACTTC. Protein: CASRQTGGAGLGERETQYF.

The rearrangement uses TRBV19 and TRBJ1-4, with D unclear. The ends were cut back, 5 bases at V and 8 bases at J, with 21 bases in the middle. CDR3 size: 16 residues. CDR1 LNHDA and CDR2 SQIVND come from the germline V gene (reference sequence). The CDR3 DNA is TGTGCCAGTAGTTTCTGTGTGGCAGAATGGGCGGAAAAACTGTTTTTT. Encoded protein: CASSFCVAEWAEKLFF. Based on the CDR3 plus reference TRBV19 and TRBJ1-4, the full variable domain is DGGITQSPKYLFRKEGQNVTLSCEQNLNHDAMYWYRQDPGQGLRLIYYSQIVNDFQKGDIAEGYSVSREKKESFPLTVTSAQKNPTAFYLCASSFCVAEWAEKLFFGSGTQLSVL.

This clone was counted a single time. V gene TRBV6-2 or TRBV6-3 combines with J gene TRBJ2-2, with 10 bases aligning to TRBD2. Looked up from germline, CDR1 is MNHEY and CDR2 is SVGEGT. The length of the CDR3 is 17 residues. J gave up 4 bases and V 6 bases, and 11 bases lay outside the gene matches. CDR3 bases: TGTGCCAGCAGCCTTGAGCGGGGGGGCCGCGGCACCGGGGAGCTGTTTTTT. Amino acid sequence: CASSLERGGRGTGELFF.

As DNA, the CDR3 is TGCGCCAGCAGCCATTGGAAGGGGGCGGTCGGGGAGCTGTTTTTT. Translated, it gives CASSHWKGAVGELFF. The rearrangement joins TRBV4-1 to TRBJ2-2; 7 nucleotides match TRBD1. Germline CDR1 MGHRA, CDR2 YSYEKL. The CDR3 loop spans 15 amino acids. The ends lost 3 bases at V and 7 bases at J; junction bases unmatched: 8.

In this sample, this clone turned up a few times. The chain links TRBV6-5 to TRBJ1-2; no definite D call. Looked up from germline, CDR1 is MNHEY and CDR2 is SVGAGI. CDR3 size: 13 residues. V was cut by 2 bases and J by 6 bases, with 10 bases left in between. The CDR3 DNA reads TGTGCCAGCAGTTACGTGCGAGGCAATGGCTACACCTTC. Encoded protein: CASSYVRGNGYTF.

The rearrangement uses TRBV18 and TRBJ2-7; tentatively, D is TRBD1 (6 bases). The V end was cut by 3 bases, the J end by 0 bases, with 12 bases between. CDR3 length: 15 amino acids. Germline CDR1 KGHSH, CDR2 LQKENI. For the CDR3, the DNA is TGTGCCAGCTCACCCCTGACAGGAGCCTCCTACGAGCAGTACTTC. Its protein is CASSPLTGASYEQYF.

The V and J genes are TRBV10-3 and TRBJ2-1, with 8 bases lining up with TRBD1. The CDR3 is 16 residues long. The germline V gene encodes CDR1 ENHRY and CDR2 SYGVKD. With V trimmed by 4 bases and J by 0 bases, 5 bases remained unmatched. CDR3 nucleotide sequence: TGTGCCATCAGTGGTCCAGGGGGCAACTCCTACAATGAGCAGTTCTTC. This gives the protein CAISGPGGNSYNEQFF.

The chain uses TRBV5-1 and TRBJ1-5; tentatively, D is TRBD1 (5 bases). Trimming took 4 bases from V and 4 from J, leaving 12 bases between them. This CDR3 comprises 14 residues. CDR1 and CDR2 (germline): SGHRS, YFSETQ. CDR3 sequence: CASSTGGLNQPQHF. Written as DNA, the CDR3 is TGCGCCAGCAGCACAGGCGGCCTAAATCAGCCCCAGCATTTT. The whole variable domain, filled in from reference TRBV5-1 and TRBJ1-5, reads KAGVTQTPRYLIKTRGQQVTLSCSPISGHRSVSWYQQTPGQGLQFLFEYFSETQRNKGNFPGRFSGRQFSNSRSEMNVSTLELGDSALYLCASSTGGLNQPQHFGDGTRLSIL.

As DNA, the CDR3 is TGTGCCATCGGGACAACTAGCTCCTACGAGCAGTACTTC. Protein sequence: CAIGTTSSYEQYF. This rearrangement joins TRBV10-3 to TRBJ2-7; maybe TRBD1 (6 bases). Between the trimmed V and J ends, which lost 8 bases and 0 bases, there was a span of 11 bases. The CDR3 covers 13 residues. CDR1 and CDR2 (germline): ENHRY, SYGVKD.

Notes on this clone: A read error may account for a junction end that differs from germline. The gene calls are TRBV6-5 and TRBJ2-3; D possibly uses TRBD1 or TRBD2 (5 bases each). Looked up from germline, CDR1 is MNHEY and CDR2 is SVGAGI. CDR3 length: 12 residues. The chain's CDR3 is CASSPTRDPQNF. CDR3 DNA sequence: TGTGCCAGCAGTCCGACCCGGGACCCCCAAAATTTT.

V usage is TRBV7-3 and J usage is TRBJ1-3; no clear D gene. V gave up 9 bases and J gave up 2 bases, with 11 bases separating them. Germline CDR1 SGHTA, CDR2 FQGTGA. The CDR3 sequence is 13 residues long. CDR3: CASSGDTGNTIYF. Written as DNA, the CDR3 is TGTGCCAGTTCCGGGGATACTGGAAACACCATATATTTT.

The rearrangement joins TRBV6-6 to TRBJ2-1; 8 bases fit TRBD2. CDR1 and CDR2 (germline): MNHNY, SVGAGI (reference sequence). Trimming at V came to 4 bases and at J to 4 bases, leaving 3 bases not matched to a gene. This CDR3 region has 14 residues. The CDR3 sequence: CASSLLAAYNEQFF. The CDR3 DNA reads TGTGCCAGCAGTTTACTAGCGGCTTACAATGAGCAGTTCTTC.

This chain uses TRBV29-1 with TRBJ2-7, with 8 bases lining up with TRBD1. The germline V gene has CDR1 SQVTM and CDR2 ANQGSEA. The CDR3 spans 14 residues. V was pared by 4 bases and J by 2 bases, with 7 bases of the junction left unmatched. The CDR3 nucleotides are TGCAGCGTTGTTAGGGACAGGTTACCCTACGAGCAGTACTTC. Translating gives CSVVRDRLPYEQYF.

This chain joins TRBV6-5 and TRBJ2-1; unclear D gene. The CDR3 sequence is 12 residues long. The germline CDR1 and CDR2 sequences are MNHEY and SVGAGI. The V gene lost 4 bases and the J gene lost 5 bases, with 6 bases spanning the gap. The CDR3 is CASSLGNNEQFF. The CDR3 nucleotides read TGTGCCAGCAGTTTAGGGAACAATGAGCAGTTCTTC.

V and J are TRBV9 and TRBJ2-3, with D unresolved. The germline V gene has CDR1 SGDLS and CDR2 YYNGEE. Trimming left V 0 bases short and J 0 bases short, with 11 bases between. CDR3 length: 16 amino acids. The CDR3 sequence: CASSVVLQSSTDTQYF. In nucleotides, the CDR3 is TGTGCCAGCAGCGTAGTCCTTCAAAGTAGCACAGATACGCAGTATTTT. Drawing the rest from reference TRBV9 and TRBJ2-3, the complete variable domain is DSGVTQTPKHLITATGQRVTLRCSPRSGDLSVYWYQQSLDQGLQFLIQYYNGEERAKGNILERFSAQQFPDLHSELNLSSLELGDSALYFCASSVVLQSSTDTQYFGPGTRLTVL.

The chain employs TRBV10-3 and TRBJ2-6; D gene unclear. Germline lookup yields CDR1 ENHRY and CDR2 SYGVKD. Trimming shortened V by 10 bases and J by 0 bases, and 10 bases separated the two germline ends. This CDR3 spans 14 amino acids. CDR3 sequence: CANRPGSGANVLTF. The CDR3 DNA is TGTGCCAACCGGCCGGGCTCTGGGGCCAACGTCCTGACTTTC.